One sample yielded the 15 T cell receptor beta chains listed below, sequenced in a study of cytomegalovirus exposure and HLA in healthy donors. The PCR used 60 Vbeta and 13 Jbeta primers. Using immunoSEQ multiplex PCR, the repertoire was profiled, and TCRdb retains in-frame clones only, with some absent. The sample lists 100,000 to 120,000 clones, around 84% occurring once. The sequenced sample consisted of PBMCs. The receptor source for this set is a man aged 30 to 39 in good health and CMV-seronegative.

The rearrangement joins TRBV4-3 to TRBJ2-5; tentatively, D is TRBD2 (5 bases). Trimming took 0 bases from V and 0 from J, leaving 14 bases between them. Germline lookup yields CDR1 LGHNA and CDR2 YSLEER. This CDR3 is 17 amino acids long. This CDR3 reads CASSQEIPTSHQETQYF. The CDR3 DNA reads as TGCGCCAGCAGCCAAGAAATCCCCACTAGTCACCAAGAGACCCAGTACTTC.

The chain joins TRBV4-1 to TRBJ2-4, with 8 bases that match TRBD2. The CDR3 consists of 19 residues. Germline assignment: CDR1 MGHRA and CDR2 YSYEKL. V lost 0 bases to trimming and J lost 0 bases; unmatched junction nucleotides: 10. CDR3: CASSQDPRLAPRAKNIQYF. The DNA for the CDR3 is TGCGCCAGCAGCCAAGATCCCAGACTAGCGCCGAGAGCCAAAAACATTCAGTACTTC.

The J gene is TRBJ1-4, the V gene TRBV29-1; unclear D gene. Looked up from germline, CDR1 is SQVTM and CDR2 is ANQGSEA. The CDR3 is 11 residues long. V lost 8 bases and J lost 3, with 7 bases in between. The chain's CDR3 is CSHSANEKLFF. Here the CDR3 DNA reads TGCAGCCATTCGGCTAATGAAAAACTGTTTTTT.

This chain links TRBV10-3 with TRBJ2-1; 7 bases agree with TRBD2. The germline V gene has CDR1 ENHRY and CDR2 SYGVKD. V dropped 5 bases and J dropped 0; count of bases not matched to a gene: 10. The CDR3 is 17 residues long. CDR3 amino acids: CAISFPGGSSSYNEQFF. CDR3 DNA: TGTGCCATCAGTTTTCCCGGGGGGAGTAGCTCCTACAATGAGCAGTTCTTC.

This clone was counted between two and nine times. The V gene is TRBV4-3, the J gene TRBJ1-1; 8 positions agree with TRBD1. The junction had 4 bases not matched to a gene; V was cut back by 3 bases and J by 1 base. Germline-derived CDR1 and CDR2 are LGHNA and YSLEER. The CDR3 sequence is 15 residues long. CDR3 nucleotides: TGCGCCAGCAGCCAGATAGGGACAGGGAACACTGAAGCTTTCTTT. The encoded protein is CASSQIGTGNTEAFF.

This chain connects TRBV6-5 to TRBJ2-4, with a weak D call TRBD1 (5 bases). Germline CDR1 reads MNHEY; CDR2 reads SVGAGI. This CDR3 contains 16 residues. V was pared by 0 bases and J by 3 bases, with 12 bases between. This CDR3 reads CASSYSAGKGKNIQYF. Here the CDR3 DNA reads TGTGCCAGCAGTTACTCCGCAGGGAAGGGCAAAAACATTCAGTACTTC.

This chain uses TRBV5-1 with TRBJ2-5, with 7 bases aligning to TRBD1. Germline lookup yields CDR1 SGHRS and CDR2 YFSETQ. The V gene end was trimmed by 4 bases and the J gene end by 4 bases; junction bases not matched to a gene: 7. CDR3 length: 14 amino acids. CDR3 sequence reads: CASSPGTVSETQYF. CDR3 sequence (DNA): TGCGCCAGCAGCCCAGGGACAGTATCAGAGACCCAGTACTTC.

The CDR3 region has the DNA TGTGCCAGCAGTGAAGGGGGAACAGGGGGAAATAATTCACCCCTCCACTTT. Encoded protein: CASSEGGTGGNNSPLHF. The chain is built from TRBV2 and TRBJ1-6; 8 bases align to TRBD1. The V segment lost 1 base and the J segment 5 bases; nucleotides outside the gene matches: 7. CDR3 length: 17 amino acids. Germline CDR1 is SNHLY and CDR2 is FYNNEI.

This chain connects TRBV9 to TRBJ2-5; 11 bases line up with TRBD2. Trimming at V came to 3 bases and at J to 4 bases, leaving 8 bases not matched to a gene. The CDR3 spans 16 residues. Germline loops: CDR1 SGDLS, CDR2 YYNGEE. Here the CDR3 reads CASSAVAGGQRETQYF. CDR3 in DNA: TGTGCCAGCAGCGCGGTAGCGGGAGGGCAGCGAGAGACCCAGTACTTC. Full variable domain (missing parts from reference TRBV9 and TRBJ2-5): DSGVTQTPKHLITATGQRVTLRCSPRSGDLSVYWYQQSLDQGLQFLIQYYNGEERAKGNILERFSAQQFPDLHSELNLSSLELGDSALYFCASSAVAGGQRETQYFGPGTRLLVL.

This clone has just one count. V and J are TRBV11-3 and TRBJ2-7, with 7 positions matching TRBD2. V lost 5 bases, J lost 6 bases, and 13 bases stayed unmatched. The CDR3 extends over 15 amino acids. CDR1 is SGHNT and CDR2 is YENEEA in the germline V gene. CDR3 sequence (DNA): TGTGCCAGCAGCCCCCCAGGGAGGGCCCACTGCGAGCAGTACTTC. Amino acids: CASSPPGRAHCEQYF. Drawing the rest from reference TRBV11-3 and TRBJ2-7, the complete variable domain is EAGVVQSPRYKIIEKKQPVAFWCNPISGHNTLYWYLQNLGQGPELLIRYENEEAVDDSQLPKDRFSAERLKGVDSTLKIQPAELGDSAVYLCASSPPGRAHCEQYFGPGTRLTVT.

This rearrangement joins TRBV11-3 to TRBJ1-5, with D tentatively TRBD1 (6 bases). Trimming shortened V by 5 bases and J by 7 bases, and 12 bases separated the two germline ends. The length of the CDR3 is 13 residues. CDR1 is SGHNT and CDR2 is YENEEA in the germline V gene. The CDR3 protein is CASSPGTSQPQHF. DNA for the CDR3: TGTGCCAGCAGCCCCGGGACAAGCCAGCCCCAGCATTTT.

The J gene is TRBJ2-7, the V gene TRBV6-6, with 7 positions matching TRBD1. The CDR3 is 15 residues long. The trim removed 5 bases at V and 3 bases at J, leaving 10 bases unmatched. The germline V gene has CDR1 MNHNY and CDR2 SVGAGI (reference sequence). The CDR3 bases are TGTGCCAGCAGTACCCCCTTGACAGGGTTCTACGAGCAGTACTTC. Encoded protein: CASSTPLTGFYEQYF.

The chain links TRBV30 to TRBJ2-7, with 9 bases lining up with TRBD1. This CDR3 spans 13 amino acids. Germline CDR1 reads GTSNPN; CDR2 reads SVGIG (reference sequence). V dropped 1 base and J dropped 6; count of bases not matched to a gene: 4. DNA for the CDR3: TGTGCCTGGAGTGGAGGACAGGGGCCCGAGCAGTACTTC. Protein: CAWSGGQGPEQYF.

The V call is TRBV11-3, the J call TRBJ2-1, with TRBD2 matching 9 bases. Germline V lookup: CDR1 SGHNT, CDR2 YENEEA. The CDR3 consists of 16 residues. With 2 bases clipped from V and 2 bases from J, the junction kept 4 bases outside the gene matches. In nucleotides, the CDR3 is TGTGCCAGCAGCTTATTAGCGGGGGCTACCTACAATGAGCAGTTCTTC. Its translation is CASSLLAGATYNEQFF. Full variable domain (outside the CDR3, taken from reference TRBV11-3 and TRBJ2-1): EAGVVQSPRYKIIEKKQPVAFWCNPISGHNTLYWYLQNLGQGPELLIRYENEEAVDDSQLPKDRFSAERLKGVDSTLKIQPAELGDSAVYLCASSLLAGATYNEQFFGPGTRLTVL.

J is TRBJ2-7 and V is TRBV9; 7 bases are shared with TRBD2. Trimming at V came to 7 bases and at J to 4 bases, leaving 17 bases not matched to a gene. The CDR3 is 16 amino acids. Germline V lookup: CDR1 SGDLS, CDR2 YYNGEE. The CDR3 DNA sequence: TGTGCCAGCTCGGGCGGAAGCGGGGAGCCGACGTACGAGCAGTACTTC. This sequence encodes CASSGGSGEPTYEQYF.